These 10 T cell receptor beta chains were all obtained from the same sample, sequenced in a study of T cell repertoires in cytomegalovirus infection. Their antigen targets remain unknown. TCRdb recomputed calls from the reads with MiXCR, one row per CDR3 protein. The data hold 830,000 or so distinct CDR3 sequences, with 32% observed a single time. This specimen consisted of cultured CD8+ T cells from PBMCs, obtained from culture after CMV antigen stimulation. The receptors were gathered from a human donor in good health (CMV status not recorded). Some clones in this sample may be carry-over from other donors' samples.

This clonotype appeared a single time. Given a much more abundant clone one base away, this may be a read error. The chain has TRBV6-1 and TRBJ2-7, with 10 bases that match TRBD1. CDR3 length: 18 residues. Germline CDR1 is MNHNS and CDR2 is SASEGT. The CDR3 DNA is TGTGCCAGCAGTGAATACCGGGACAGGGGAAGTATCGGCTACGAGCAGCACTTC. It yields the protein CASSEYRDRGSIGYEQHF.

This clonotype has only a few counts. The CDR3 nucleotides are TGTGCCAGCAGCTTGGTCCTAGCGGGGCTTATCGATTACACAGATACGCAGTATTTT. It yields the protein CASSLVLAGLIDYTDTQYF. The genes are TRBV5-4 and TRBJ2-3; 9 nucleotides align to TRBD2. CDR1 and CDR2 from the germline V gene are SGHNT and YYREEE (reference sequence). The CDR3 spans 19 residues. V shed 0 bases, J shed 2 bases, and the junction held 13 bases outside the gene matches.

This clonotype was seen once. The genes are TRBV7-8 and TRBJ2-2, with 7 nucleotides matching TRBD1. This CDR3 spans 17 amino acids. With V trimmed by 1 base and J by 4 bases, 9 bases remained unmatched. Germline values: CDR1 SGHVS, CDR2 FQNEAQ. Written as DNA, the CDR3 is TGTGCCAGCAGCTTAGTCGCCCTGGACAGGCGCACCGGGGAGCTGTTTTTT. Its translation is CASSLVALDRRTGELFF.

The CDR3 here is CSARNRESTYEQYF. The CDR3 DNA follows: TGCAGTGCTAGAAACAGGGAATCTACCTACGAGCAGTACTTC. V usage is TRBV20-1 and J usage is TRBJ2-7; D is possibly TRBD1 (6 bases). Germline CDR1 is DFQATT and CDR2 is SNEGSKA (reference sequence). The CDR3 has 14 amino acids. Trimming cost V 2 bases and J 2 bases, with 13 bases left between them.

V usage is TRBV28 and J usage is TRBJ1-1; D unresolved. The CDR3 has 13 amino acids. The ends were cut back, 5 bases at V and 4 bases at J, with 11 bases in the middle. Germline CDR1 and CDR2: MDHEN and SYDVKM. The DNA for the CDR3 is TGTGCCAGCAGTGTCCATATAACCACTGAAGCTTTCTTT. Residues: CASSVHITTEAFF.

There are a few counts of this clonotype. The chain recombines TRBV27 with TRBJ2-1; possibly TRBD1 for D (6 bases). CDR1 MNHEY and CDR2 SMNVEV come from the germline V gene (reference sequence). There are 12 residues in the CDR3. V lost 6 bases to trimming and J lost 9 bases, with 12 bases between them. The CDR3 bases are TGTGCCAGCAGCTACGGACAGTTTGAGCAGTTCTTC. This translates into CASSYGQFEQFF.

In its sample, this clonotype was seen a few times. The J gene is TRBJ2-3, the V gene TRBV28; TRBD2 is a possible D gene (6 bases). The germline V gene has CDR1 MDHEN and CDR2 SYDVKM. Trimming left V 2 bases short and J 5 bases short, with 17 bases between. CDR3 length: 16 residues. For the CDR3, the DNA is TGTGCCAGCAGTTTAGGAGTGGGACTTCTCCAAGATACGCAGTATTTT. Protein product: CASSLGVGLLQDTQYF. Combining the CDR3 with reference TRBV28 and TRBJ2-3 gives the whole variable domain DVKVTQSSRYLVKRTGEKVFLECVQDMDHENMFWYRQDPGLGLRLIYFSYDVKMKEKGDIPEGYSVSREKKERFSLILESASTNQTSMYLCASSLGVGLLQDTQYFGPGTRLTVL.

This clonotype occurred a few times. The V and J genes are TRBV27 and TRBJ2-5; 10 nucleotides line up with TRBD1. V was pared by 5 bases and J by 5 bases, with 20 bases of the junction left unmatched. CDR1 and CDR2 from the germline V gene are MNHEY and SMNVEV (reference sequence). The CDR3 has 19 residues. DNA of the CDR3: TGTGCCAGCAGTCCCCGGGACAGGGGAAGTGGCCGGACCGCCGAGACCCAGTACTTC. Its translation is CASSPRDRGSGRTAETQYF.

The rearrangement links TRBV7-9 to TRBJ2-1; D remains unclear. Per germline, CDR1 SEHNR and CDR2 FQNEAQ (reference sequence). V lost 5 bases, J lost 5 bases, and 10 bases lay in between. This CDR3 spans 13 amino acids. In DNA, the CDR3 is TGTGCCAGCAGCGGAGACAATAACAATGAGCAGTTCTTC. Its translation: CASSGDNNNEQFF.

In its sample, this clonotype was seen a few times. Relative to the germline gene, one junction end is altered; a read error may explain this. The gene calls are TRBV7-6 and TRBJ2-7; a weak D match, TRBD1 (6 bases). The CDR3 runs to 14 residues. Germline values: CDR1 SGHVS, CDR2 FNYEAQ. The CDR3: CASSLALGGNEQYF. For the CDR3, the DNA is TGTGCTAGCAGCTTAGCGCTAGGGGGAAACGAGCAGTACTTC. Combining the CDR3 with reference TRBV7-6 and TRBJ2-7 gives the whole variable domain GAGVSQSPRYKVTKRGQDVALRCDPISGHVSLYWYRQALGQGPEFLTYFNYEAQQDKSGLPNDRFSAERPEGSISTLTIQRTEQRDSAMYRCASSLALGGNEQYFGPGTRLTVT.